This T cell receptor beta chain was observed in a study of cytomegalovirus exposure and HLA in healthy donors. Study-level findings and limits: Common viral pathogens seemed to be connected with several of the most significant clusters, according to a later analysis.

With respect to this clone: No antigen is known for it.

The CDR3 extends over 14 amino acids. Trimming took 5 bases from V and 5 from J; bases not matched to a gene: 8. Germline V lookup: CDR1 MNHEY, CDR2 SMNVEV (reference sequence). In the PCR, 60 Vbeta and 13 Jbeta primers were used. Generated by immunoSEQ multiplex PCR, the TCRdb table keeps only in-frame clones and is missing some. This sample has about 78,000 clones; about 60% occur once, and the top ten carry 5.7%. The source material was PBMCs. The genes are TRBV27 and TRBJ2-5; 7 nucleotides match TRBD1. The sequence came from a man aged 30 to 45 in good health and CMV-seropositive. CDR3 loop: CASSPYRGGETQYF. DNA of the CDR3: TGTGCCAGCAGTCCATACAGGGGCGGGGAGACCCAGTACTTC.